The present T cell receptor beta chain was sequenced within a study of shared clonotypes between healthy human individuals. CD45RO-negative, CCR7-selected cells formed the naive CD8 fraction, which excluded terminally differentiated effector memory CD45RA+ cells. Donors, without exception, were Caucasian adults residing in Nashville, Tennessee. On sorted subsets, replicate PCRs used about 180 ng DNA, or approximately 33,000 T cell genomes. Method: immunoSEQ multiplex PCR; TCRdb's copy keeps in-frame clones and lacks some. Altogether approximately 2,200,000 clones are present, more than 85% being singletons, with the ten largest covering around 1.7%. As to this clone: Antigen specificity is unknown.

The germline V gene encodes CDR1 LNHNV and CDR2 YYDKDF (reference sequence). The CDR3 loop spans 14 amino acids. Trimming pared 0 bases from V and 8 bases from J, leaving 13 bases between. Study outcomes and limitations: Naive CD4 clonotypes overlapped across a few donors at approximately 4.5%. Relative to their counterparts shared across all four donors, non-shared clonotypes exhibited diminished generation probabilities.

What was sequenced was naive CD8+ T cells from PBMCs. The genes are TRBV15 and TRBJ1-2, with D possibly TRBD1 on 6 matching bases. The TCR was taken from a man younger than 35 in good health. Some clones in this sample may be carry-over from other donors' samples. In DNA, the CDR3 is TGTGCCACCAGCAGAGATCGAGCAGGGACAGGCTACACCTTC. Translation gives CATSRDRAGTGYTF.